This TCR beta chain was documented in a study of technical replicates of blood from a handful of donors. This clone was recorded once. Generated by immunoSEQ multiplex PCR, the TCRdb table keeps only in-frame clones and is missing some. This table holds about 80,000 clones, roughly 90% found once. The CDR3 is 12 amino acids. The V and J ends lost 2 bases and 12 bases respectively, with 14 bases between them. Germline V gene data show CDR1 as GTSNPN and CDR2 as SVGIG (reference sequence). The V gene is TRBV30, the J gene TRBJ2-1; D unclear. This TCR derives from a human donor in good health. The material sequenced was T cells isolated from PBMCs. The CDR3 DNA sequence: TGTGCCTGGAGTCCCCCTTCTTCTTGGCAGTTCTTC. Translating gives CAWSPPSSWQFF. The whole variable domain, remainder taken from reference TRBV30 and TRBJ2-1, is SQTIHQWPATLVQPVGSPLSLECTVEGTSNPNLYWYRQAAGRGLQLLFYSVGIGQISSEVPQNLSASRPQDRQFILSSKKLLLSDSGFYLCAWSPPSSWQFFGPGTRLTVL.